This TCR beta chain derives from a study of low-dose radiotherapy and immunotherapy resistance in tumors. The wider study: It was 1 Gy per fraction every two weeks that Cohort 2 received, adding up to 13 Gy over 26 weeks. Every two weeks patients got nivolumab 240 mg flat dose, plus ipilimumab 1 mg/kg every six weeks, intravenously. Aspirin was taken orally by patients at 300 mg daily for four cycles from cycle 1 day 1.

This sample's time point: after trial treatment. Treatment here: LDRT plus nivolumab, ipilimumab, low-dose cyclophosphamide and aspirin (RACIN trial). Covering alpha and beta chains, TRAV- and TRBV-specific primers were used for the first-strand cDNA. With a V-primer adapter and a constant-region primer, TCRs were amplified for about 20 PCR cycles. Amplification of isolated mRNA was accomplished via in vitro transcription. One entry per CDR3 protein results from TCRdb running MiXCR on the reads. The sample lists roughly 40,000 distinct CDR3 sequences; 25% to 30% were seen once. This clonotype was seen ten or more times. Trimming cost V 3 bases and J 0 bases, with 15 bases left between them. The germline CDR1 and CDR2 sequences are MNHEY and SMNVEV (reference sequence). CDR3 length: 18 amino acids.

The TCR sequence derives from a male donor with prostate cancer. The sample consisted of PBMCs, taken after low-dose radiotherapy plus immunotherapy. The chain employs TRBV27 and TRBJ1-6; D is possibly TRBD1 (5 bases). The CDR3, as DNA: TGTGCCAGCAGTTTGGGGGGGAGGATCAGCTCCTATAATTCACCCCTCCACTTT. It translates to CASSLGGRISSYNSPLHF.